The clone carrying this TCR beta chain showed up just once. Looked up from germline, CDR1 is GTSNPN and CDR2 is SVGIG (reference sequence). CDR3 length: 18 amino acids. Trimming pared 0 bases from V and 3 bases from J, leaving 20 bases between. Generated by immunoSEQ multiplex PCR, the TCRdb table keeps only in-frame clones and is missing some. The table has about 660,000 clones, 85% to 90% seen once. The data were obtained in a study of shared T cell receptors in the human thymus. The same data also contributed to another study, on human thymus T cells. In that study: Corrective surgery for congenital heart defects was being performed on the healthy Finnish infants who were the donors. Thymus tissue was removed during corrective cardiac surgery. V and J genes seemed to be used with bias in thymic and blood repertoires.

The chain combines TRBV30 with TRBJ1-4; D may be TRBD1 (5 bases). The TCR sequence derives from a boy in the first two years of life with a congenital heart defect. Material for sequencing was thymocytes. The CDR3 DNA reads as TGTGCCTGGAGTGTAGGGGAAGGGTCCCGCGCTTCTAATGAAAAACTGTTTTTT. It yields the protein CAWSVGEGSRASNEKLFF.